What follows is one TCR beta chain and its context. TCRdb re-analysed the 5' RACE reads in MiXCR, keeping a single row per CDR3 protein. The profile shows about 400,000 distinct CDR3 sequences, roughly a quarter of them singletons. The data derive from a study of T-cell memory formation after mild COVID-19. V was pared by 7 bases and J by 0 bases, with 9 bases between. The CDR3 runs 13 residues. The chain is built from TRBV12-3 or TRBV12-4 and TRBJ1-1; D unresolved. The clonotype was recovered from an adult woman who had mild COVID-19 (a few samples of this study predate the infection). Cell type and time point are not known. Specimen: PBMCs or a T cell subset sorted from them (not recorded which). The CDR3, as DNA: TGTGCCAGCACCCAGTCCATGAACACTGAAGCTTTCTTT. It yields the protein CASTQSMNTEAFF.